The subject of this entry is one T cell receptor beta chain. Antigen unknown. Through Arm-PCR of CDR3 regions and iRepertoire HTBI primers, TCR beta libraries were built. TCRdb re-analysed the multiplex PCR reads in MiXCR, keeping a single row per CDR3 protein. The repertoire holds a few hundred thousand distinct CDR3 sequences, with roughly a quarter as singletons. These data belong to a study of regulatory T cells in long-lasting Graves disease. Study in general: Persistent Graves' disease meant over 5 years of antithyroid drugs with positive TSH receptor antibodies. Study-wide results and limits: Sample size, which was small, may have reduced accuracy.

Time point given: persistent/refractory GD, antithyroid drugs over 5 years with positive TRAb. From PBMCs, RNA was extracted and then used to make the TCR library. The CDR3 has 12 residues. With 11 bases removed from V and 4 bases from J, the gap between germline ends came to 14 bases. Germline V gene data show CDR1 as SEHNR and CDR2 as FQNEAQ (reference sequence). The TCR originated in a female donor with Graves disease. Sequenced material: peripheral blood mononuclear cells (PBMCs), taken when the disease was refractory, from a patient treated with antithyroid drugs. This rearrangement joins TRBV7-9 to TRBJ2-5; possible D gene TRBD2, 7 bases. The CDR3 sequence is CASRGGLETQYF. CDR3 nucleotides: TGTGCCTCCCGCGGGGGCCTAGAGACCCAGTACTTC. The variable domain in full, with the rest retrieved from reference TRBV7-9 and TRBJ2-5, is DTGVSQNPRHKITKRGQNVTFRCDPISEHNRLYWYRQTLGQGPEFLTYFQNEAQLEKSRLLSDRFSAERPKGSFSTLEIQRTEQGDSAMYLCASRGGLETQYFGPGTRLLVL.